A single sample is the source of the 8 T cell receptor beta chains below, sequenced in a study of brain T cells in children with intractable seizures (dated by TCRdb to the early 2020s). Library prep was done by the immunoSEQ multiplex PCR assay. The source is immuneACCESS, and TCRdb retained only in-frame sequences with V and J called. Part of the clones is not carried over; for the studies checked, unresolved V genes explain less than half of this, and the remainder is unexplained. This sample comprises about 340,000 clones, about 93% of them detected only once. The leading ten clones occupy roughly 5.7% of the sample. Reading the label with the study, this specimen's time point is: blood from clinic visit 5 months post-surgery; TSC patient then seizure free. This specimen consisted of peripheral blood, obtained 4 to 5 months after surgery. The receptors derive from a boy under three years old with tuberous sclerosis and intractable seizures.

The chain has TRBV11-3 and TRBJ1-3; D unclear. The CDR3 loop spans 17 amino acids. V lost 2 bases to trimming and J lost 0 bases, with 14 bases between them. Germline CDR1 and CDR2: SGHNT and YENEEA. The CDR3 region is CASSLFPPRYSGNTIYF. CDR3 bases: TGTGCCAGCAGCTTATTCCCCCCACGTTACTCTGGAAACACCATATATTTT.

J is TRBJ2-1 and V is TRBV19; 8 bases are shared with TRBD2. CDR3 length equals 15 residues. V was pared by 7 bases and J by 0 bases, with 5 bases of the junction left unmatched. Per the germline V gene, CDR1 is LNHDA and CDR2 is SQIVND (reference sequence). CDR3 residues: CASTGRGFSYNEQFF. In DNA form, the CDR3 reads TGTGCCAGTACCGGGAGGGGGTTCTCCTACAATGAGCAGTTCTTC.

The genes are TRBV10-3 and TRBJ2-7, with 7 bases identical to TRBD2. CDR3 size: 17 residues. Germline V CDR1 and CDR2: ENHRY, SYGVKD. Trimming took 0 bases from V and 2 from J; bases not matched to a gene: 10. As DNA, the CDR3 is TGTGCCATCAGTGAGTCGCTGGCTAGCGGCGGGGCCTACGAGCAGTACTTC. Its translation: CAISESLASGGAYEQYF.

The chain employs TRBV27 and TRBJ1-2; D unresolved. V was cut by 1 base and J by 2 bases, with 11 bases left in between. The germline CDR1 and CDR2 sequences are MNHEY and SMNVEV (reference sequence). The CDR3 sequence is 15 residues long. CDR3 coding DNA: TGTGCCAGCAGTTTATATTCCCACAGCAACTATGGCTACACCTTC. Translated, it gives CASSLYSHSNYGYTF.

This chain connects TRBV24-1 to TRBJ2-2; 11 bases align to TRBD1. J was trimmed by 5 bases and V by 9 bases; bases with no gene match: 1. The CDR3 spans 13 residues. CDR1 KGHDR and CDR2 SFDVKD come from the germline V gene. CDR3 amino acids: CATRDRGTGELFF. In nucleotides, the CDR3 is TGTGCCACCCGGGACAGGGGGACCGGGGAGCTGTTTTTT.

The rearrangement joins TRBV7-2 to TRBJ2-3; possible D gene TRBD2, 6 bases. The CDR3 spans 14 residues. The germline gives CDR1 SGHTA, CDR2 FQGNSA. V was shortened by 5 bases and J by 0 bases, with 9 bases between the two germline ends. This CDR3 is CASSESGSTDTQYF. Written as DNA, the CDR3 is TGTGCCAGCAGCGAAAGCGGGAGCACAGATACGCAGTATTTT.

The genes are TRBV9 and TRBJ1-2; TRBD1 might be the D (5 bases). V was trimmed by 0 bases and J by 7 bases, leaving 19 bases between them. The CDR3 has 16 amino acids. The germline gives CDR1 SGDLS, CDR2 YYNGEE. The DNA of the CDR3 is TGTGCCAGCAGCGTAGCTTCAGAAGACAGCGGTCGTGGCTACACCTTC. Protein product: CASSVASEDSGRGYTF.

The CDR3 protein is CASSSRGRRGGQETQYF. The CDR3, as DNA: TGCGCCAGCAGCTCACGGGGCCGCAGGGGAGGCCAAGAGACCCAGTACTTC. The chain joins TRBV4-1 to TRBJ2-5; either TRBD1 or TRBD2 may supply D (6 bases each). This CDR3 is built from 17 residues. From germline, CDR1 is MGHRA and CDR2 YSYEKL. Trimming left V 5 bases short and J 1 base short, with 20 bases between.